This T cell receptor beta chain derives from a study of cytomegalovirus exposure and HLA in healthy donors. This clone is a singleton in its sample. With V trimmed by 5 bases and J by 2 bases, 9 bases remained unmatched. Looked up from germline, CDR1 is SQVTM and CDR2 is ANQGSEA. The CDR3 is 16 residues long. Generated by immunoSEQ multiplex PCR, the TCRdb table keeps only in-frame clones and is missing some. The sample yields around 160,000 clones, 84% seen once. Sequences were obtained from PBMCs. The receptor was derived from a man between 25 and 39 years old in good health and CMV-seropositive. V is TRBV29-1 and J is TRBJ2-3; TRBD2 matches at 11 bases. CDR3 loop: CSVRTSGLPPTDTQYF. The DNA of the CDR3 is TGCAGCGTTCGGACTAGCGGGCTCCCACCCACAGATACGCAGTATTTT.